This T cell receptor beta chain was captured by sequencing in a study of blood T cell repertoires in COVID-19. Overall study context: The origin of the acute and convalescent COVID-19 samples was the United States, Italy and Spain. From T cells, B-cell-depleted T cells, or PBMCs came the material, which was cDNA or gDNA.

The ends lost 6 bases at V and 0 bases at J; junction bases unmatched: 7. The CDR3 has 15 amino acids. Germline CDR1 is MDHEN and CDR2 is SYDVKM. As processed by the authors: Reference gene primers were amplified, and this amplification served to estimate nucleated cell counts. The method was immunoSEQ multiplex PCR; TCRdb's version includes in-frame clones alone and lacks a portion of them. That table gives V, J and clone size, and the DNA gave D and trimming. The repertoire holds approximately 200,000 clones, with under 80% as singletons. The chain employs TRBV28 and TRBJ1-1, with 7 bases matching TRBD1. The receptor comes from a woman aged 45-65 years with acute or convalescent COVID-19. Specimen: peripheral blood. The CDR3, as DNA: TGTGCCAGCAGAAACAGGGGAGGTATGAACACTGAAGCTTTCTTT. Translated, it gives CASRNRGGMNTEAFF. Complete variable domain (other parts from reference TRBV28 and TRBJ1-1): DVKVTQSSRYLVKRTGEKVFLECVQDMDHENMFWYRQDPGLGLRLIYFSYDVKMKEKGDIPEGYSVSREKKERFSLILESASTNQTSMYLCASRNRGGMNTEAFFGQGTRLTVV.